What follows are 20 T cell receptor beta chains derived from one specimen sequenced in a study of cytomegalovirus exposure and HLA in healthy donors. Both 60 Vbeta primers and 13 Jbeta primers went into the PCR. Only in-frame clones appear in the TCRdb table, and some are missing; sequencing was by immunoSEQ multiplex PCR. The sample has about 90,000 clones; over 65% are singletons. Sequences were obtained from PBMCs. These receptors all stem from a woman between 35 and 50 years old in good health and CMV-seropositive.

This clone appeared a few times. The CDR3 loop is CASGQGIETQYF. Here the CDR3 DNA reads TGTGCTAGTGGTCAGGGGATAGAGACCCAGTACTTC. The V call is TRBV12-5, the J call TRBJ2-5; D might be TRBD1 (6 bases). Between the trimmed V and J ends, which lost 5 bases and 4 bases, there was a span of 8 bases. CDR3 length equals 12 residues. Germline CDR1 LGHNT, CDR2 FRNRAP.

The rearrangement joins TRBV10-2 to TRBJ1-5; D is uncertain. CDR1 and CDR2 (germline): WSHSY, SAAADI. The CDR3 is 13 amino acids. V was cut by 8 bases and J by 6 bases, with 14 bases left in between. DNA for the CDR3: TGCGCCAGCGGGCACCCACCCACTCAGCCCCAGCATTTT. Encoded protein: CASGHPPTQPQHF.

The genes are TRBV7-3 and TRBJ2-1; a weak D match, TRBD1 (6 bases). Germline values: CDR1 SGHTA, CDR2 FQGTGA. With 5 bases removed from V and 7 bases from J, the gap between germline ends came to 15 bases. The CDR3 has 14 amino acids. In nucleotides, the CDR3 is TGTGCCAGCAGCCCACAGGGCCTATCTAATGAGCAGTTCTTC. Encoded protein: CASSPQGLSNEQFF.

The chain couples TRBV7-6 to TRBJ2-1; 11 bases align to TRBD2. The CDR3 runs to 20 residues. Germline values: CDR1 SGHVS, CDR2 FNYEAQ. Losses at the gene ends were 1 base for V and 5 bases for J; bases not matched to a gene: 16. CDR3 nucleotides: TGTGCCAGCAGCTTAGGGGCCGCCGGGACTAGCGGCGAGTATCACAATGAGCAGTTCTTC. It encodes CASSLGAAGTSGEYHNEQFF.

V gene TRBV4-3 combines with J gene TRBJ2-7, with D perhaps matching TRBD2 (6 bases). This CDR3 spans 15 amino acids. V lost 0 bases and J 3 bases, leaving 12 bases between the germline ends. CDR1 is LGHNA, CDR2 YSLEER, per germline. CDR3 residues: CASSQDPSARYEQYF. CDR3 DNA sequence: TGCGCCAGCAGCCAAGATCCTAGCGCACGCTACGAGCAGTACTTC.

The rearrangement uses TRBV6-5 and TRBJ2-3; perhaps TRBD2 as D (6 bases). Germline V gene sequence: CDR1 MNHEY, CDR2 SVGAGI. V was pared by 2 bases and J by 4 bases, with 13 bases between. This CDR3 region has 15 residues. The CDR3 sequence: CASSYGGARSDTQYF. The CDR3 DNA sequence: TGTGCCAGCAGTTACGGCGGGGCCAGATCAGATACGCAGTATTTT.

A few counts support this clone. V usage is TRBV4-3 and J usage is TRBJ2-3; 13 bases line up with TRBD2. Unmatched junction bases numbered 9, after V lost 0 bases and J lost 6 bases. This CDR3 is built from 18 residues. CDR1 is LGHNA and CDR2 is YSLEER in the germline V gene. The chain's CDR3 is CASSQELGTSGKKDTQYF. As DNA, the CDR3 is TGCGCCAGCAGCCAAGAACTCGGGACTAGCGGGAAGAAGGATACGCAGTATTTT.

Here the CDR3 reads CASGWTGGRAHGELFF. The CDR3 region has the DNA TGTGCTAGTGGTTGGACCGGCGGGAGGGCCCACGGGGAGCTGTTTTTT. The rearrangement joins TRBV12-5 to TRBJ2-2, with 9 bases identical to TRBD2. The V segment lost 4 bases and the J segment 7 bases; nucleotides outside the gene matches: 10. The length of the CDR3 is 16 residues. Germline V CDR1 and CDR2: LGHNT, FRNRAP.

The CDR3 protein is CASSSDEGQDAYEQYF. The CDR3 bases are TGTGCCAGCAGCTCGGATGAGGGACAGGACGCCTACGAGCAGTACTTC. The chain combines TRBV5-8 with TRBJ2-7, with 8 bases aligning to TRBD1. The CDR3 runs to 16 residues. V lost 3 bases, J lost 2 bases, and 10 bases stayed unmatched. CDR1 SGHTS and CDR2 YDEGEE come from the germline V gene.

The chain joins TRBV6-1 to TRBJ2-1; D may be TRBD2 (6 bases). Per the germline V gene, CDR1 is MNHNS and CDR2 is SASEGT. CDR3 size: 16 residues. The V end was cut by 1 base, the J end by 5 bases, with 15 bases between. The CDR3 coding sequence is TGTGCCAGCAGTGAAGTGGCTACCGGAGGGAACAATGAGCAGTTCTTC. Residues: CASSEVATGGNNEQFF.

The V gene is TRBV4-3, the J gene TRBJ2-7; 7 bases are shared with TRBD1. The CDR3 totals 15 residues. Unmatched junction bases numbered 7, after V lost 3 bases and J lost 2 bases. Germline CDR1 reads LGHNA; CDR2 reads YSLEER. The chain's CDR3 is CASSQATGPTYEQYF. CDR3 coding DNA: TGCGCCAGCAGCCAGGCGACAGGGCCCACCTACGAGCAGTACTTC.

In DNA, the CDR3 is TGTGCCAGCAGCCAGGCGAGGGAAACCGGGGAGCTGTTTTTT. It yields the protein CASSQARETGELFF. V is TRBV7-9 and J is TRBJ2-2; a weak D match, TRBD2 (5 bases). V lost 5 bases and J lost 5, with 12 bases in between. Germline CDR1 reads SEHNR; CDR2 reads FQNEAQ (reference sequence). CDR3 length equals 14 residues.

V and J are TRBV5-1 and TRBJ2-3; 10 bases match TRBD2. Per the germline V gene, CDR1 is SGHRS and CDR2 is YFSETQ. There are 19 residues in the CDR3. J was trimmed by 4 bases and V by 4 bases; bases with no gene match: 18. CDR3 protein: CASSPSGLAGVGFPDTQYF. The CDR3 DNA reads TGCGCCAGCAGCCCCAGTGGGCTAGCGGGAGTCGGTTTTCCAGATACGCAGTATTTT.

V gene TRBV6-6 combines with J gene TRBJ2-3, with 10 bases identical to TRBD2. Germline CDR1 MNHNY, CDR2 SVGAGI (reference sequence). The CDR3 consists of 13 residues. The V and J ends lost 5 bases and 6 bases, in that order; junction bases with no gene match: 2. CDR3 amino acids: CASSLLAGDTQYF. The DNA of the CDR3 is TGTGCCAGCAGTCTACTAGCGGGGGATACGCAGTATTTT.

CDR3 region: CASSQNTGDTEAFF. The CDR3, as DNA: TGTGCCAGCAGCCAGAACACAGGGGACACTGAAGCTTTCTTT. The V call is TRBV14, the J call TRBJ1-1; 7 positions match TRBD1. The CDR3 consists of 14 residues. Trimming at V came to 3 bases and at J to 3 bases, leaving 4 bases not matched to a gene. Germline CDR1 reads SGHDN; CDR2 reads FVKESK.

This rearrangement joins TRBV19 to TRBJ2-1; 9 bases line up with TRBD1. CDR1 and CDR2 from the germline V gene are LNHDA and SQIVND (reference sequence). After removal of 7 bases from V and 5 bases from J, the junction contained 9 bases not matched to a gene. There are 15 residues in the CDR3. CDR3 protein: CASTPRTGGHNEQFF. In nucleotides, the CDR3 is TGTGCCAGTACCCCTAGAACAGGGGGCCACAATGAGCAGTTCTTC.

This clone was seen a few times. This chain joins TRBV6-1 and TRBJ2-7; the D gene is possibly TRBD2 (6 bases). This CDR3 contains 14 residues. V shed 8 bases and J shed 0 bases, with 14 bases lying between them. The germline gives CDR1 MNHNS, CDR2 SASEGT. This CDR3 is CASPSGSNSYEQYF. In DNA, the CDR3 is TGTGCCAGCCCCAGCGGGTCTAACTCCTACGAGCAGTACTTC.

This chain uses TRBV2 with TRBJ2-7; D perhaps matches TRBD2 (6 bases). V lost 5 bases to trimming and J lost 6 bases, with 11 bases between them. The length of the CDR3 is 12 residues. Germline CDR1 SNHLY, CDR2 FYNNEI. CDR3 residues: CASSLGTFEQYF. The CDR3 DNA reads TGTGCCAGCAGTCTCGGGACTTTCGAGCAGTACTTC.

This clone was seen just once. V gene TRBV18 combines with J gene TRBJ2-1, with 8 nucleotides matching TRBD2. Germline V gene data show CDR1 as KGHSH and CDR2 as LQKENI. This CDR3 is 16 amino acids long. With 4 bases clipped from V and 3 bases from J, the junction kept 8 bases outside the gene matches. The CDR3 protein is CASSRLSGVNYNEQFF. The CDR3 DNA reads TGTGCCAGCTCACGCCTTAGCGGGGTTAACTACAATGAGCAGTTCTTC.

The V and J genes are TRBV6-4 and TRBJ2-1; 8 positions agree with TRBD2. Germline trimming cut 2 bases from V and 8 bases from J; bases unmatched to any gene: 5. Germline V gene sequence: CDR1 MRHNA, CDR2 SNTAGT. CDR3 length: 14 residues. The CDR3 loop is CASSDREGPYEQFF. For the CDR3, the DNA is TGTGCCAGCAGTGACCGGGAGGGCCCGTATGAGCAGTTCTTC.